This T cell receptor (beta chain) was sequenced during a study of shared clonotypes between healthy human individuals. Note on this clone: Its cognate antigen is unknown.

Healthy and HIV-negative, the adult donors had no recent acute infections or vaccinations. General study findings and limits: Researchers sampled only blood; tissue repertoires likely differ. It was anticipated that sequencing depth would influence how many clonotypes donors shared.

At the deep level, the assay was run. Clones were read by immunoSEQ multiplex PCR, and TCRdb kept only the in-frame ones, dropping some. Of 2 million to 2.5 million clones listed, 90% to 96% are singletons. The CDR3 covers 13 residues. Germline CDR1 reads MDHEN; CDR2 reads SYDVKM. V shed 5 bases and J 4 bases; nucleotides not matched to a gene: 2. The chain is built from TRBV28 and TRBJ1-2; 9 bases fit TRBD1. The clonotype originates from a man aged 18 to 30 in good health. Specimen: naive CD4+ T cells sorted from blood. As for subset: CD45RA+ positively selected. CDR3 coding DNA: TGTGCCAGCAGTCAGGACAGGGGCTATGGCTACACCTTC. It codes for CASSQDRGYGYTF.